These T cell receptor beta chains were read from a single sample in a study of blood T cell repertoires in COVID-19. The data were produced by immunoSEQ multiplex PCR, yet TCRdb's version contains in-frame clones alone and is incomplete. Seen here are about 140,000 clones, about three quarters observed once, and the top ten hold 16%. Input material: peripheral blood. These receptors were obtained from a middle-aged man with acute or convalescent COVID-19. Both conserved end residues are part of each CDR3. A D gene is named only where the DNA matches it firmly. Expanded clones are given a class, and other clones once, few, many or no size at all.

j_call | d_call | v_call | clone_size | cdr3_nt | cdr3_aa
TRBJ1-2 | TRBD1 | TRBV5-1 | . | TGCGCCAGCAGCTTAGGACAGGGATGGGGCTACACCTTC | CASSLGQGWGYTF
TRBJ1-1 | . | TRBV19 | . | TGTGCCAGTAGTTTTGACAGAGAGATGAACACTGAAGCTTTCTTT | CASSFDREMNTEAFF
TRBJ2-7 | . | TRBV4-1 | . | TGCGCCAGCAGCCAAGGCCCGCAGGGAAGTTTGTACTTC | CASSQGPQGSLYF
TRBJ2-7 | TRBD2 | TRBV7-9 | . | TGTGCCAGCAGCCCGGGACTACCCTCCTACGAGCAGTACTTC | CASSPGLPSYEQYF
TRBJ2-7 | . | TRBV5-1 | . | TGCGCCAGCAGCAACGCCGGGTCGTACGAGCAGTACTTC | CASSNAGSYEQYF
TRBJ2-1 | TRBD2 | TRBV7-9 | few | TGTGCCAGCAGCTATAGCGGGGGGGCCTATGAGCAGTTCTTC | CASSYSGGAYEQFF
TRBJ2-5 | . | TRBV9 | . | TGTGCCAGCAGCGTAGGAAATATAGAAGAGACCCAGTACTTC | CASSVGNIEETQYF
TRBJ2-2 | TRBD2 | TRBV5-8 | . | TGTGCCAGCAGCTTGGGGCCGGGACTAGCGGCCGGGGAGCTGTTTTTT | CASSLGPGLAAGELFF
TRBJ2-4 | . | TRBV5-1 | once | TGCGCCAGCAGCTTCGCCGAAACTTTGTACTTC | CASSFAETLYF
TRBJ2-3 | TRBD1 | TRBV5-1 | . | TGCGCCAGCAGCTTGGAGGGACAGGGTAGTACAGATACGCAGTATTTT | CASSLEGQGSTDTQYF
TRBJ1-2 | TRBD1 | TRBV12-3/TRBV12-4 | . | TGTGCCAGCAGTTCAGGGGGCGCGGATGGCTACACCTTC | CASSSGGADGYTF
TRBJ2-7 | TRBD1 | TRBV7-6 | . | TGTGCCAGCAGCTCTGGGACAGGGGGCGAGCAGTACTTC | CASSSGTGGEQYF
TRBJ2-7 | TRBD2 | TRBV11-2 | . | TGTGCCAGCAGCCCCGCCGGACTAGCGGGGGTCTATGAGCAGTACTTC | CASSPAGLAGVYEQYF
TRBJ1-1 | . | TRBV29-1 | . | TGCAGCGTTGAAGTGGGTTCAGCGGGGGAAGCTTTCTTT | CSVEVGSAGEAFF
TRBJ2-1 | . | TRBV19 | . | TGTGCCAGTACCCAGGGTCCCTACAATGAGCAGTTCTTC | CASTQGPYNEQFF
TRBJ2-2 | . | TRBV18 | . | TGTGCCAGCTCACCATCCGGACAACCTAACGGTCTCTCCGGGGAGCTGTTTTTT | CASSPSGQPNGLSGELFF
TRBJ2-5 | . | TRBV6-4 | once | TGTGCCAGCAGCGCCGCGGGGGCCCCTGACGAGACCCAGTACTTC | CASSAAGAPDETQYF
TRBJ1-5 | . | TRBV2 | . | TGTGCCAGCAGTGACCCAGGTCCTAATCAGCCCCAGCATTTT | CASSDPGPNQPQHF
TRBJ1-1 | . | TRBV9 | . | TGTGCCAGCAGCGTGGGCGCGGAGGCTGGAGCTTTCTTT | CASSVGAEAGAFF
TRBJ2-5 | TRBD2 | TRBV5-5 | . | TGTGCCAGCAGCTTGAAGCTAGCGGGGTTGGAGACCCAGTACTTC | CASSLKLAGLETQYF
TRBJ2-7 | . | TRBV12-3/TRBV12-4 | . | TGTGCCAGCAGTTTAGAGGGGAGGGAGCAGTACTTC | CASSLEGREQYF
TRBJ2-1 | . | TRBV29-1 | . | TGCAGCGTCGCTTCTTACGGCAATGAGCAGTTCTTC | CSVASYGNEQFF
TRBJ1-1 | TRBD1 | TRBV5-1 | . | TGCGCCAGCAGCTGGGACCGACAGGGGGGGAACACTGAAGCTTTCTTT | CASSWDRQGGNTEAFF